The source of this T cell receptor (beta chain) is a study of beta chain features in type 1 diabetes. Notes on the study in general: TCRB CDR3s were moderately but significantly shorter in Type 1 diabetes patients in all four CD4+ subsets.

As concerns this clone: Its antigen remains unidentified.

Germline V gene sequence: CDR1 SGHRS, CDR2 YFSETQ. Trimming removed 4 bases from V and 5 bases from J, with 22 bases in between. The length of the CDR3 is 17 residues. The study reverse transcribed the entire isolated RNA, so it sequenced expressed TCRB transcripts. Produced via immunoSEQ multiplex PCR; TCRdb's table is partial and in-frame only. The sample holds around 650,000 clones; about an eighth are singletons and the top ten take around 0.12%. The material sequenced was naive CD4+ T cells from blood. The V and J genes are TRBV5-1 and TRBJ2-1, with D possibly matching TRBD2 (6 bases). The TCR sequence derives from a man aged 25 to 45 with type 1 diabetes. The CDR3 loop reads CASSTLGLSRPNNEQFF. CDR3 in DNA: TGCGCCAGCAGCACCCTCGGACTATCTAGGCCGAACAATGAGCAGTTCTTC.